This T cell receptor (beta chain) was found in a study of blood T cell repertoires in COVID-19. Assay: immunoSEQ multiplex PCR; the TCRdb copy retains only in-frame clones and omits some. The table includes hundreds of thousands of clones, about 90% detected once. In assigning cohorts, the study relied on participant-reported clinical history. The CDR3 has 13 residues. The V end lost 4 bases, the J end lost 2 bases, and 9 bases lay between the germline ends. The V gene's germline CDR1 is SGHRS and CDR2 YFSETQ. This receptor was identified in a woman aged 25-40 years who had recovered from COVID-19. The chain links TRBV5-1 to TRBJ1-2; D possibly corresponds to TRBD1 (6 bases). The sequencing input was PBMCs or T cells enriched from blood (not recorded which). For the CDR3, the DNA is TGCGCCAGCAGCGAGGACAGAAACTATGGCTACACCTTC. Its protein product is CASSEDRNYGYTF.